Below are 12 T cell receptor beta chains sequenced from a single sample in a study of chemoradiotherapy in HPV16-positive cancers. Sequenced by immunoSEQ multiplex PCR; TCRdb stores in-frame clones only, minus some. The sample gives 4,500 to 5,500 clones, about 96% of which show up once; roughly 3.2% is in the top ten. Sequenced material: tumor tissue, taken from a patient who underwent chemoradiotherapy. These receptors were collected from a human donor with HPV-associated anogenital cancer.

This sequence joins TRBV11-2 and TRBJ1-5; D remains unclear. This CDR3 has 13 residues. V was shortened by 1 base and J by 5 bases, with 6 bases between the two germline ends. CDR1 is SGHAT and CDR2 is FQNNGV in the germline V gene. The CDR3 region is CASSLGKDQPQHF. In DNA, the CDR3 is TGTGCCAGCAGCTTAGGGAAGGATCAGCCCCAGCATTTT.

CDR3 sequence (DNA): TGCGCCAGCAGCCAAGTGGGGACAGGGCCTTACGAGCAGTACTTC. Translation gives CASSQVGTGPYEQYF. The chain couples TRBV4-1 to TRBJ2-7; TRBD1 matches 9 bases. The germline V gene has CDR1 MGHRA and CDR2 YSYEKL. Losses at the gene ends were 1 base for V and 4 bases for J; bases not matched to a gene: 5. This CDR3 is 15 amino acids long.

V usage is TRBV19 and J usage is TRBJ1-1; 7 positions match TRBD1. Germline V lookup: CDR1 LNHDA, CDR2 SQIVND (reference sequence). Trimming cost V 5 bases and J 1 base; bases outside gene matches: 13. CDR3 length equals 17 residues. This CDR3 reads CASSPVRTTGRNTEAFF. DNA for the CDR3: TGTGCCAGTAGTCCCGTGAGGACGACAGGGAGGAACACTGAAGCTTTCTTT. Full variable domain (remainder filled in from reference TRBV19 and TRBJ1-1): DGGITQSPKYLFRKEGQNVTLSCEQNLNHDAMYWYRQDPGQGLRLIYYSQIVNDFQKGDIAEGYSVSREKKESFPLTVTSAQKNPTAFYLCASSPVRTTGRNTEAFFGQGTRLTVV.

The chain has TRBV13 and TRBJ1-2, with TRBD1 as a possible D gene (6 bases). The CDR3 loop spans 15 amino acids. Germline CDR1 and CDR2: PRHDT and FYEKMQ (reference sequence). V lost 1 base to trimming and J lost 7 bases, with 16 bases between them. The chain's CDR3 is CASSLDLQGRGGYTF. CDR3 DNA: TGTGCCAGCAGCTTAGATTTACAGGGTAGAGGTGGCTACACCTTC.

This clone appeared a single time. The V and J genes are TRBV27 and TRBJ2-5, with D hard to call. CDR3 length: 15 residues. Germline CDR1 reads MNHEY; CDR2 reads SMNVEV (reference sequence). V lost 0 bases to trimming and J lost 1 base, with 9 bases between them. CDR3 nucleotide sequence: TGTGCCAGCAGTTTATCTTATACCCTCCAAGAGACCCAGTACTTC. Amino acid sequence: CASSLSYTLQETQYF.

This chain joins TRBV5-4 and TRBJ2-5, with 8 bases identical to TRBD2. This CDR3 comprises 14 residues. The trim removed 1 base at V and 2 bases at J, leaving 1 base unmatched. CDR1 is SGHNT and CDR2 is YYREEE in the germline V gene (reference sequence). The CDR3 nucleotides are TGTGCCAGCAGCTTGCGGGGGGGGCAAGAGACCCAGTACTTC. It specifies CASSLRGGQETQYF.

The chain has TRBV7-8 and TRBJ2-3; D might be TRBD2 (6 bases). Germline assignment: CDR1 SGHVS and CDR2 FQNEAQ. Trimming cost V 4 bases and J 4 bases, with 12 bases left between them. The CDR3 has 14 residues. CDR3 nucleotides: TGTGCCAGCAGCTCCCACCGCGGGGCAGATACGCAGTATTTT. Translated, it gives CASSSHRGADTQYF.

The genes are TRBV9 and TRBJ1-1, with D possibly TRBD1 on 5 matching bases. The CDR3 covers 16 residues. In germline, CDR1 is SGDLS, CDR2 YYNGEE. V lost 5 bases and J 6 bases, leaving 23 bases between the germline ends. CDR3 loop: CASSPLGEQGLAEAFF. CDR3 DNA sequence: TGTGCCAGCAGTCCACTCGGCGAGCAGGGCTTAGCTGAAGCTTTCTTT.

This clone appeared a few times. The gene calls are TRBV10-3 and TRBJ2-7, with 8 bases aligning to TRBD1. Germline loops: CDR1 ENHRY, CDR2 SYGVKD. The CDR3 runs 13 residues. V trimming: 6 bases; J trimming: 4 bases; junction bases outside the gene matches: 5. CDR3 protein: CAIRGQERYEQYF. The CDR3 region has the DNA TGTGCCATCAGGGGACAGGAGAGATACGAGCAGTACTTC.

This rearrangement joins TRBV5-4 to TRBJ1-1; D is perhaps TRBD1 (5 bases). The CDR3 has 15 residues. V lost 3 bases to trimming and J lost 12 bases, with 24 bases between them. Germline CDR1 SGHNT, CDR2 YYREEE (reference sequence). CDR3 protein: CASSSGTPNSRVSFF. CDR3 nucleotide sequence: TGTGCCAGCAGCTCCGGGACTCCTAATAGTAGGGTTTCTTTCTTT.

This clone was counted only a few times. The CDR3 protein is CASSIGGAGGYEQFF. The CDR3 coding sequence is TGTGCCAGTAGTATAGGAGGGGCAGGGGGATATGAGCAGTTCTTC. The rearrangement links TRBV19 to TRBJ2-1; the match to TRBD1 covers 7 bases. The V segment lost 1 base and the J segment 8 bases; nucleotides outside the gene matches: 8. This CDR3 contains 15 residues. Germline lookup yields CDR1 LNHDA and CDR2 SQIVND (reference sequence).

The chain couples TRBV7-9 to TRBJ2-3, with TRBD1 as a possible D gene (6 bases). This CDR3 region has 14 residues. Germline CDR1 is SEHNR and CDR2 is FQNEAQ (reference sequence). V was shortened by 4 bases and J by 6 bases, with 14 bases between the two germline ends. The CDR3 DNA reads TGTGCCAGCAGCTCGGACAGATGGATCGATACGCAGTATTTT. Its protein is CASSSDRWIDTQYF.